Sequencing of this TCR beta chain was carried out in a study of blood T cell repertoires in COVID-19 (dated by TCRdb to the early 2020s). Looking at the study overall: Collaborator samples came from the United States, Italy and Spain and covered acute and convalescent phases of COVID-19. The prospective study material was composed of cDNA or gDNA derived from T cells, B-cell-depleted T cells, or PBMCs. Deeply sampled blood TCRbeta repertoires from subjects exposed to, actively infected with, or recovered from COVID-19 were included in the dataset. The repertoires were released in a freely available public database meant as a resource for research on the immune response to SARS-CoV-2. The samples were drawn from the first 160 participants of the ongoing ImmuneRACE study and from 950 to 1,500 subjects provided by 6 global collaborators. Nearly every sample came with metadata listing a de-identified subject ID, COVID-19 status, age in years and sex. Where HLA class I and class II types were available, the types were taken from metadata supplied by the sample provider, not from assay-based typing.

In the prospective study, participants were about 18 to 95 years old, resided in fewer than 25 geographic areas of the United States, and were enrolled through a virtual design. In the prospective study, participants were assigned to cohorts based on the clinical history participants reported in a screening survey and a study questionnaire. Exposed participants had been in contact, within 2 weeks of entering the study, with a person who had a PCR-confirmed or clinician-diagnosed case of COVID-19. Each participant in the prospective study had whole blood, serum and a nasopharyngeal or oropharyngeal swab collected by mobile phlebotomists. Prospective study participants could optionally give additional blood draws and questionnaires over an approximately 2-month period. Prospective study blood samples were shipped either frozen or at room temperature before DNA extraction. General study outcomes and caveats: How much clinical and demographic metadata was included differed by source and by participant, and the metadata was provided uncurated.

The immunoSEQ Assay, a bias-controlled multiplex PCR, was used to amplify TCRbeta CDR3 regions from genomic DNA. As for the original processing: The number of nucleated cells in each sample was estimated from the amplification of reference gene primers within the assay. Sequence reads were collapsed and filtered to measure the absolute abundance of every unique TCRbeta CDR3 rearrangement. Productive Simpson clonality was computed per sample as the square root of Simpson's diversity index over productive rearrangements. This immuneACCESS table, as held by TCRdb, lists in-frame sequences with V and J called but not all clones. Of the missing ones, under half trace to an unresolved V gene in checked studies; the others have no known cause. The V and J calls and clone size are taken from that table; D and trimming were inferred from the DNA. The sample data list roughly 150,000 clones, and roughly four fifths of these were observed just once. 1.6% of the sample rests with the top ten.

Trimming costs V 2 bases and J 8 bases, and their ends lie 11 bases apart. The CDR3 goes from the cysteine to the phenylalanine over 13 residues. Just CDR3 DNA is preserved here, 39 bases in frame from base 1. CDR1 SGDLS and CDR2 YYNGEE were looked up in the germline V gene. Remarks on this clone: The target of this receptor is not known. Base qualities are not at hand, and no much larger clone is one base apart.

This receptor was identified in a woman under 30 who had been exposed to COVID-19. The chain was built from TRBV9 and TRBJ2-1, and possibly TRBD2, on 5 matching bases. Input material: PBMCs or T cells enriched from blood (not recorded which). The nucleotide sequence is TGTGCCAGCAGCGTGTCGGGGAGCGATGAGCAGTTCTTC. The resulting protein is CASSVSGSDEQFF.